One and the same sample provided the 28 T cell receptor beta chains below, sequenced in a study of identical twins. TCRdb processed the 5' RACE reads anew with MiXCR; each CDR3 protein has one entry. The table records about 890,000 distinct CDR3 sequences, roughly an eighth of them present only once. This sample also belongs to another study, concerning yellow fever vaccine responses in identical twins.

The sequenced material came from PBMCs. These receptors originate from a woman in her late teens or twenties in good health.

This clonotype was observed a few times. The rearrangement joins TRBV28 to TRBJ2-7; tentative D call: TRBD1 (6 bases). This CDR3 is built from 16 residues. The germline gives CDR1 MDHEN, CDR2 SYDVKM. V was pared by 4 bases and J by 6 bases, with 22 bases between. The CDR3 DNA reads as TGTGCCAGCAGTTCCCATTCACCAGGGGTCCTAGGCGAGCAGTACTTC. This codes for CASSSHSPGVLGEQYF.

This clonotype has a count of ten or more. This chain joins TRBV9 and TRBJ2-2; 7 bases are shared with TRBD1. The V gene's germline CDR1 is SGDLS and CDR2 YYNGEE. The CDR3 has 16 amino acids. With V trimmed by 3 bases and J by 0 bases, 5 bases remained unmatched. This CDR3 is CASSAGQVSNTGELFF. CDR3 sequence (DNA): TGTGCCAGCAGCGCCGGACAGGTTTCGAACACCGGGGAGCTGTTTTTT.

The table lists this clonotype with a few counts. The chain couples TRBV12-3 or TRBV12-4 to TRBJ1-2, with D hard to call. This CDR3 contains 13 residues. Trimming took 10 bases from V and 4 from J, leaving 16 bases between them. The DNA of the CDR3 is TGTGCCACCCTTACGGCGGAATCCTATGGCTACACCTTC. It is translated as CATLTAESYGYTF.

This clonotype was seen a handful of times. The V and J genes are TRBV7-9 and TRBJ2-5, with D perhaps assigned TRBD1 or TRBD2 (5 bases each). Trimming left V 5 bases short and J 8 bases short, with 15 bases between. The CDR3 extends over 13 amino acids. Germline V gene lookup returns CDR1 SEHNR and CDR2 FQNEAQ (reference sequence). CDR3 sequence reads: CASSPPEGRTQYF. CDR3 coding DNA: TGTGCCAGCAGCCCGCCCGAGGGGCGCACCCAGTACTTC.

In its sample, this clonotype was seen a few times. The chain links TRBV7-6 to TRBJ2-7; D uncertain. Germline CDR1 is SGHVS and CDR2 is FNYEAQ. The CDR3 length is 13 residues. Between the trimmed V and J ends, which lost 5 bases and 6 bases, there was a span of 14 bases. The DNA for the CDR3 is TGTGCCAGCAGCCTATTTTTGGGCGGCGAGCAGTACGTC. This encodes CASSLFLGGEQYV.

This clonotype showed up many times. The junction does not match germline at one end; this may be a read error. The rearrangement links TRBV11-2 to TRBJ2-2; D gene ambiguous. The CDR3 covers 14 residues. Per the germline V gene, CDR1 is SGHAT and CDR2 is FQNNGV. CDR3: CASSLDSKTGELFF. The CDR3 bases are TGTGCCAGCAGCTTAGATTCGAAAACCGGGGAGCTGTTTTTT.

The table lists this clonotype with a few counts. V usage is TRBV28 and J usage is TRBJ2-2, with D tentatively TRBD1 or TRBD2 (5 bases each). Trimming took off 9 bases at V and 0 bases at J, with 11 bases between the two ends. Germline V gene sequence: CDR1 MDHEN, CDR2 SYDVKM. The CDR3 is 14 residues long. The DNA for the CDR3 is TGTGCCAGTAGCTGGGGGTCGAACACCGGGGAGCTGTTTTTT. Encoded protein: CASSWGSNTGELFF.

The V call is TRBV4-1, the J call TRBJ2-3, with 12 positions matching TRBD2. V lost 3 bases to trimming and J lost 2 bases; unmatched junction nucleotides: 12. The CDR3 length is 19 residues. CDR1 is MGHRA and CDR2 is YSYEKL in the germline V gene. CDR3 nucleotide sequence: TGCGCCAGCAGCCATTGGTCTGGGACTAGCGGGCGGTACACAGATACGCAGTATTTT. Translation gives CASSHWSGTSGRYTDTQYF.

J is TRBJ1-1 and V is TRBV5-1; 9 bases match TRBD1. The CDR3 runs to 14 residues. Per germline, CDR1 SGHRS and CDR2 YFSETQ. The J segment lost 1 base and the V segment lost 6 bases, leaving 4 bases of the junction unmatched. The DNA for the CDR3 is TGCGCCAGCACCATACAGGGGGCGAACACTGAAGCTTTCTTT. It specifies CASTIQGANTEAFF. The full variable domain, its missing parts supplied by reference TRBV5-1 and TRBJ1-1, is KAGVTQTPRYLIKTRGQQVTLSCSPISGHRSVSWYQQTPGQGLQFLFEYFSETQRNKGNFPGRFSGRQFSNSRSEMNVSTLELGDSALYLCASTIQGANTEAFFGQGTRLTVV.

This clonotype was detected ten times or more. The chain links TRBV20-1 to TRBJ2-3, with a weak D call TRBD2 (6 bases). V was pared by 3 bases and J by 0 bases, with 10 bases between. The V gene's germline CDR1 is DFQATT and CDR2 SNEGSKA (reference sequence). The CDR3 is made up of 14 amino acids. The CDR3 DNA follows: TGCAGTGCTAGCGGGGGACCTAGCACAGATACGCAGTATTTT. As protein: CSASGGPSTDTQYF.

The V call is TRBV20-1, the J call TRBJ2-7; TRBD2 might be the D (5 bases). Between the trimmed V and J ends, which lost 1 base and 0 bases, there was a span of 7 bases. The CDR3 has 13 residues. Per the germline V gene, CDR1 is DFQATT and CDR2 is SNEGSKA (reference sequence). The CDR3 nucleotides are TGCAGTGCTAGAGGGACTTCCTCCTACGAGCAGTACTTC. This codes for CSARGTSSYEQYF.

The chain joins TRBV18 to TRBJ2-5; the D gene is possibly TRBD2 (6 bases). Germline V gene sequence: CDR1 KGHSH, CDR2 LQKENI. Trimming took off 5 bases at V and 5 bases at J, with 15 bases between the two ends. This CDR3 has 14 residues. The CDR3 protein is CASSTNGGSETQYF. CDR3 nucleotide sequence: TGTGCCAGCTCAACAAACGGGGGATCGGAGACCCAGTACTTC.

The chain combines TRBV12-3 or TRBV12-4 with TRBJ2-1; 11 nucleotides agree with TRBD2. The CDR3 is 14 residues long. The V segment lost 5 bases and the J segment 7 bases; nucleotides outside the gene matches: 4. This chain's CDR3 is CASSTSGRNNEQFF. The CDR3 nucleotides are TGTGCCAGCAGTACTAGCGGGAGAAATAATGAGCAGTTCTTC.

This clonotype was seen repeatedly, ten times or more. This chain connects TRBV12-3 or TRBV12-4 to TRBJ2-1, with D possibly being TRBD2 (7 bases). This CDR3 region has 15 residues. V lost 3 bases and J 5 bases, leaving 14 bases between the germline ends. The CDR3 DNA is TGTGCCAGCAGTTTTGGGGGGGGCTCTAACAATGAGCAGTTCTTC. Translated: CASSFGGGSNNEQFF.

V gene TRBV3-1 combines with J gene TRBJ2-7, with 7 bases matching TRBD2. Unmatched junction bases numbered 7, after V lost 1 base and J lost 1 base. CDR3 size: 16 residues. Germline V CDR1 and CDR2: LGHDT, YNNKEL (reference sequence). CDR3 in amino acids: CASSQGSAGSSYEQYF. CDR3 DNA: TGTGCCAGCAGCCAAGGTTCAGCGGGATCTTCCTACGAGCAGTACTTC.

This clonotype has a handful of counts. This chain joins TRBV5-6 and TRBJ1-4; 10 bases fit TRBD1. Looked up from germline, CDR1 is SGHDT and CDR2 is YYEEEE. Trimming removed 0 bases from V and 7 bases from J; junction bases left unmatched: 3. The length of the CDR3 is 15 residues. The CDR3 nucleotides are TGTGCCAGCAGCTTGGGGGACAGGGGAGGTGAAAAACTGTTTTTT. This codes for CASSLGDRGGEKLFF.

This clonotype was detected many times. The chain uses TRBV10-3 and TRBJ1-5; TRBD1 agrees at 8 bases. This CDR3 spans 14 amino acids. Germline V gives CDR1 ENHRY, CDR2 SYGVKD. J gave up 3 bases and V 10 bases, and 8 bases lay outside the gene matches. For the CDR3, the DNA is TGTGCCACCGCCCAGGGGGCAGACAATCAGCCCCAGCATTTT. Translating it yields CATAQGADNQPQHF.

V is TRBV20-1 and J is TRBJ1-1; 9 bases fit TRBD1. The CDR3 runs to 14 residues. Trimming cost V 0 bases and J 5 bases; bases outside gene matches: 4. Germline values: CDR1 DFQATT, CDR2 SNEGSKA (reference sequence). Here the CDR3 reads CSAREDRGLTEAFF. The CDR3 region has the DNA TGCAGTGCTAGAGAAGACAGGGGGTTGACTGAAGCTTTCTTT.

The sample holds many counts of this clonotype. V gene TRBV4-1 combines with J gene TRBJ1-5; D unclear. Germline assignment: CDR1 MGHRA and CDR2 YSYEKL. The CDR3 contains 13 residues. V lost 1 base and J 6 bases, leaving 7 bases between the germline ends. CDR3 DNA sequence: TGCGCCAGCAGCCAAGTTTTCGGTCAGCCCCAGCATTTT. Residues: CASSQVFGQPQHF.

The chain employs TRBV12-3 or TRBV12-4 and TRBJ2-7; 7 nucleotides line up with TRBD2. Unmatched junction bases numbered 9, after V lost 4 bases and J lost 0 bases. The CDR3 extends over 16 amino acids. CDR3 bases: TGTGCCAGCAGTTGGGGGGGGAGCGGGCCCTCCTACGAGCAGTACGTC. Translated, it gives CASSWGGSGPSYEQYV.

This clonotype was observed a few times. The chain combines TRBV3-1 with TRBJ1-1; TRBD1 matches at 9 bases. The CDR3 loop spans 15 amino acids. Germline trimming cut 7 bases from V and 2 bases from J; bases unmatched to any gene: 8. Germline lookup yields CDR1 LGHDT and CDR2 YNNKEL (reference sequence). Here the CDR3 DNA reads TGTGCCAGCAAGACCGGGACAGGGCCAAACACTGAAGCTTTCTTT. This translates into CASKTGTGPNTEAFF.

There are a few counts of this clonotype. This rearrangement joins TRBV2 to TRBJ1-4; D is undetermined. The ends were cut back, 3 bases at V and 7 bases at J, with 9 bases in the middle. CDR1 and CDR2 from the germline V gene are SNHLY and FYNNEI. CDR3 size: 13 residues. The CDR3: CASSDAGGEKLFF. The CDR3 DNA sequence: TGTGCCAGCAGTGATGCAGGTGGTGAAAAACTGTTTTTT.

The chain joins TRBV27 to TRBJ2-2; D not resolved. There are 17 residues in the CDR3. The V gene lost 3 bases and the J gene lost 4 bases, with 18 bases spanning the gap. Germline V gene sequence: CDR1 MNHEY, CDR2 SMNVEV (reference sequence). CDR3 loop: CASSFQVPGIPTGELFF. In DNA form, the CDR3 reads TGTGCCAGCAGTTTCCAGGTCCCCGGAATCCCCACCGGGGAGCTGTTTTTT.

This clonotype turned up a few times. The chain joins TRBV2 to TRBJ2-7; TRBD1 matches at 7 bases. Germline assignment: CDR1 SNHLY and CDR2 FYNNEI. The CDR3 has 11 residues. V was pared by 5 bases and J by 10 bases, with 5 bases of the junction left unmatched. The DNA of the CDR3 is TGTGCCAGCAGTAAAGACAGGGTTCAGTACTTC. Its protein is CASSKDRVQYF.

The chain joins TRBV5-5 to TRBJ2-1, with 8 nucleotides matching TRBD1. CDR3 length: 15 residues. Germline V CDR1 and CDR2: SGHKS, YYEKEE (reference sequence). V was pared by 4 bases and J by 8 bases, with 11 bases of the junction left unmatched. CDR3 amino acids: CASSPRTGYDHEQFF. CDR3 nucleotides: TGTGCCAGCAGCCCAAGGACAGGGTACGATCATGAGCAGTTCTTC.

This clonotype was counted between two and nine times. The chain has TRBV28 and TRBJ2-1; unclear D gene. CDR3 length: 15 residues. V was pared by 5 bases and J by 3 bases, with 14 bases between. Germline lookup yields CDR1 MDHEN and CDR2 SYDVKM. DNA of the CDR3: TGTGCCAGCAGTCCCCTCCAACCGTACTACAATGAGCAGTTCTTC. Amino acids: CASSPLQPYYNEQFF.

The rearrangement joins TRBV28 to TRBJ2-6; D is unresolved. CDR1 and CDR2 (germline): MDHEN, SYDVKM. The CDR3 is made up of 14 amino acids. Deletions cut 7 bases from V and 0 bases from J, with 7 bases between. The CDR3 spells CASIPNSGANVLTF. CDR3 coding DNA: TGTGCCAGCATCCCGAACTCTGGGGCCAACGTCCTGACTTTC.

This clonotype showed up many times. V gene TRBV4-2 combines with J gene TRBJ2-3, with D perhaps TRBD1 or TRBD2 (5 bases each). The CDR3 covers 16 residues. V lost 0 bases and J lost 5, with 15 bases in between. Germline V gives CDR1 LGHNA, CDR2 YNFKEQ. CDR3 nucleotide sequence: TGTGCCAGCAGCCAAGATGGTGGGGGATCAGGAGATACGCAGTATTTT. Protein sequence: CASSQDGGGSGDTQYF.